The 31 T cell receptor beta chains below come from one sample, sequenced in a study of blood T cell repertoires in COVID-19. Here immunoSEQ multiplex PCR was the method, and the copy in TCRdb shows in-frame clones only, minus some. The sample lists some 530,000 clones, 70% to 90% occurring once. What was sequenced was peripheral blood. These receptors were taken from a human donor in a cohort sampled during active COVID-19.

This clone was counted only a few times. V gene TRBV5-1 combines with J gene TRBJ1-2; possible D gene TRBD1, 6 bases. The CDR3 covers 16 residues. V lost 0 bases and J 6 bases, leaving 18 bases between the germline ends. The germline V gene encodes CDR1 SGHRS and CDR2 YFSETQ. The CDR3 loop is CASSLVWGGTPDGYTF. The CDR3 region has the DNA TGCGCCAGCAGCTTGGTATGGGGGGGCACTCCGGATGGCTACACCTTC.

The chain employs TRBV29-1 and TRBJ2-3, with 12 positions matching TRBD2. The CDR3 is made up of 18 amino acids. Germline CDR1 SQVTM, CDR2 ANQGSEA. J was trimmed by 4 bases and V by 1 base; bases with no gene match: 12. The CDR3 reads CSVEGLAGAEGPADTQYF. CDR3 DNA: TGCAGCGTTGAAGGACTAGCGGGAGCGGAGGGCCCCGCAGATACGCAGTATTTT.

The chain employs TRBV7-3 and TRBJ1-2; no clear D gene. The V end was cut by 2 bases, the J end by 4 bases, with 14 bases between. CDR1 is SGHTA and CDR2 is FQGTGA in the germline V gene. This CDR3 comprises 15 residues. The CDR3 is CASSLLAGRIYGYTF. CDR3 sequence (DNA): TGTGCCAGCAGCTTACTTGCGGGCCGCATCTATGGCTACACCTTC.

The rearrangement joins TRBV27 to TRBJ2-7, with D perhaps TRBD2 (5 bases). CDR1 and CDR2 from the germline V gene are MNHEY and SMNVEV (reference sequence). There are 15 residues in the CDR3. V dropped 3 bases and J dropped 0 bases, with 12 bases sitting between them. DNA of the CDR3: TGTGCCAGCAGTTTCCTGGCGGGTGGCTCCTACGAGCAGTACTTC. As protein: CASSFLAGGSYEQYF.

This sequence joins TRBV18 and TRBJ1-2; no firm D call. The CDR3 sequence is 19 residues long. CDR1 is KGHSH, CDR2 LQKENI, per germline. The V gene lost 3 bases and the J gene lost 2 bases, with 25 bases spanning the gap. The CDR3 sequence: CASSPNLSVVPGLNYGYTF. CDR3 nucleotides: TGTGCCAGCTCACCTAATCTCTCGGTGGTGCCAGGTCTAAACTATGGCTACACCTTC.

The chain links TRBV4-1 to TRBJ2-2; 7 bases fit TRBD2. The junction had 8 bases not matched to a gene; V was cut back by 0 bases and J by 1 base. In germline, CDR1 is MGHRA, CDR2 YSYEKL. This CDR3 comprises 18 residues. The CDR3 bases are TGCGCCAGCAGCCAAGATAGGGCGCTAGCGGAGAACACCGGGGAGCTGTTTTTT. Translating gives CASSQDRALAENTGELFF.

The V call is TRBV19, the J call TRBJ1-5; the D gene is possibly TRBD1 (6 bases). Germline values: CDR1 LNHDA, CDR2 SQIVND (reference sequence). The germline V and J ends were trimmed by 2 bases and 6 bases, with 17 bases remaining between them. The CDR3 is 16 amino acids. CDR3 in DNA: TGTGCCAGTAGTATAACGGGGGGGCCGGGAAGTCAGCCCCAGCATTTT. It codes for CASSITGGPGSQPQHF.

This clone appeared once. The rearrangement joins TRBV20-1 to TRBJ1-1; 7 bases are shared with TRBD1. V lost 3 bases, J lost 8 bases, and 3 bases stayed unmatched. Germline V gives CDR1 DFQATT, CDR2 SNEGSKA (reference sequence). This CDR3 is 11 amino acids long. The chain's CDR3 is CSASQDREAFF. As DNA, the CDR3 is TGCAGTGCTAGTCAGGACAGGGAAGCTTTCTTT.

V is TRBV21-1 and J is TRBJ2-1; TRBD2, the D gene given by the table, was not confirmed from the DNA. TRBV21-1 is shown as a pseudogene. CDR3 length equals 17 residues. DNA for the CDR3: TGTGCCAGCAGCCTACACCCTTGCGGGAGGGACTACAATGAGCAGTTCTTC. Amino acid sequence: CASSLHPCGRDYNEQFF.

The V and J genes are TRBV5-4 and TRBJ1-1; D is perhaps TRBD1 (5 bases). V was shortened by 0 bases and J by 4 bases, with 19 bases between the two germline ends. The germline V gene encodes CDR1 SGHNT and CDR2 YYREEE (reference sequence). The CDR3 is 17 amino acids. The CDR3 DNA reads as TGTGCCAGCAGCTTGGATGTGGGGCGCGGGGGAAGCACTGAAGCTTTCTTT. Its protein is CASSLDVGRGGSTEAFF.

The chain has TRBV11-2 and TRBJ2-3; TRBD1 matches at 8 bases. The CDR3 runs to 13 residues. Per the germline V gene, CDR1 is SGHAT and CDR2 is FQNNGV. V lost 8 bases to trimming and J lost 5 bases; unmatched junction nucleotides: 6. CDR3 loop: CASGPDRVDTQYF. The CDR3 nucleotides read TGTGCCAGCGGCCCGGACAGGGTAGATACGCAGTATTTT.

V gene TRBV3-1 (or the pseudogene TRBV3-2) combines with J gene TRBJ2-1; TRBD2 aligns across 12 bases. Looked up from germline, CDR1 is LGHDT and CDR2 is YNNKEL (reference sequence). V shed 4 bases and J 6 bases; nucleotides not matched to a gene: 22. The CDR3 totals 21 residues. The CDR3 loop is CASSRHLLAGGGRVSRNEQFF. CDR3 nucleotides: TGTGCCAGCAGCCGCCACCTTCTAGCGGGAGGGGGTAGGGTCAGTCGCAATGAGCAGTTCTTC.

The chain couples TRBV7-3 to TRBJ2-3, with 7 bases matching TRBD1. The germline gives CDR1 SGHTA, CDR2 FQGTGA. Trimming cost V 5 bases and J 0 bases; bases outside gene matches: 14. This CDR3 is built from 18 residues. DNA for the CDR3: TGTGCCAGCAGCCCAACCTTCTATACAGGGGATAGCACAGATACGCAGTATTTT. Translating it yields CASSPTFYTGDSTDTQYF.

The chain has TRBV9 and TRBJ2-5, with 7 bases matching TRBD2. Germline values: CDR1 SGDLS, CDR2 YYNGEE. This CDR3 region has 14 residues. V lost 4 bases to trimming and J lost 5 bases; unmatched junction nucleotides: 8. CDR3 amino acids: CASSTGGSRETQYF. In nucleotides, the CDR3 is TGTGCCAGCAGCACGGGAGGATCTCGGGAGACCCAGTACTTC.

J is TRBJ1-1 and V is TRBV30, with a tentative D call TRBD1 (6 bases). Germline V gene sequence: CDR1 GTSNPN, CDR2 SVGIG (reference sequence). CDR3 length: 13 amino acids. Deletions cut 0 bases from V and 8 bases from J, with 13 bases between. In nucleotides, the CDR3 is TGTGCCTGGAGTGTAAATGGGGGCCGAGAAGCTTTCTTT. The encoded protein is CAWSVNGGREAFF.

The CDR3 bases are TGTGCCAGCAGCTTGGTAGTCAGGGGTGGGGAGCAGTTCTTC. Translated, it gives CASSLVVRGGEQFF. The chain carries TRBV5-8 and TRBJ2-1; D is possibly TRBD1 (6 bases). Trimming stripped 0 bases from V and 10 bases from J, with 14 bases between. CDR3 length: 14 amino acids. Germline values: CDR1 SGHTS, CDR2 YDEGEE.

This chain joins TRBV28 and TRBJ2-3; 9 bases match TRBD1. This CDR3 region has 16 residues. The V gene's germline CDR1 is MDHEN and CDR2 SYDVKM. V was clipped by 5 bases and J by 3 bases; unmatched bases: 9. This CDR3 is CASSPSGQGPTDTQYF. CDR3 nucleotides: TGTGCCAGCAGTCCCTCGGGACAGGGCCCAACAGATACGCAGTATTTT.

This clone has at least ten counts. The chain joins TRBV3-1 (or the pseudogene TRBV3-2) to TRBJ1-3; D gene uncertain. This CDR3 is built from 17 residues. V gave up 0 bases and J gave up 1 base, with 13 bases separating them. In germline, CDR1 is LGHDT, CDR2 YNNKEL (reference sequence). The CDR3, as DNA: TGTGCCAGCAGCCAAGAATCTCCGATAGTATCTGGAAACACCATATATTTT. Translated: CASSQESPIVSGNTIYF.

The CDR3 protein is CASSPIRLEATEAFF. The CDR3 DNA follows: TGTGCCAGCTCACCAATTCGGTTGGAGGCGACTGAAGCTTTCTTT. The gene calls are TRBV18 and TRBJ1-1; the D is unclear. Germline V gene sequence: CDR1 KGHSH, CDR2 LQKENI. This CDR3 contains 15 residues. Trimming removed 2 bases from V and 5 bases from J, with 15 bases in between.

The chain links TRBV28 to TRBJ1-4, with 9 positions matching TRBD1. The V segment lost 5 bases and the J segment 6 bases; nucleotides outside the gene matches: 7. The CDR3 is 15 amino acids. The germline V gene has CDR1 MDHEN and CDR2 SYDVKM. The CDR3 loop is CASSRLGDRDEKLFF. The CDR3 DNA reads as TGTGCCAGCAGTCGTTTGGGGGACAGGGATGAAAAACTGTTTTTT.

The chain has TRBV29-1 and TRBJ2-1; 16 bases map to TRBD2. The germline V gene encodes CDR1 SQVTM and CDR2 ANQGSEA. This CDR3 has 19 amino acids. V lost 6 bases, J lost 3 bases, and 14 bases stayed unmatched. This CDR3 reads CSVRPGLAGGPWGYNEQFF. DNA of the CDR3: TGCAGCGTACGCCCGGGACTAGCGGGAGGGCCGTGGGGCTACAATGAGCAGTTCTTC.

The gene calls are TRBV4-1 and TRBJ2-1, with D possibly being TRBD1 (6 bases). Germline V gene lookup returns CDR1 MGHRA and CDR2 YSYEKL. Trimming took 0 bases from V and 7 from J, leaving 13 bases between them. The length of the CDR3 is 15 residues. As DNA, the CDR3 is TGCGCCAGCAGCCAAGAGGGGGCGTGGAGGAATGAGCAGTTCTTC. Encoded protein: CASSQEGAWRNEQFF.

This CDR3 is CASSPGSLLAKGNNEQFF. The CDR3 DNA sequence: TGTGCCAGCAGCCCAGGATCCCTACTAGCGAAGGGGAACAATGAGCAGTTCTTC. V and J are TRBV7-2 and TRBJ2-1; 7 nucleotides line up with TRBD2. V dropped 5 bases and J dropped 5; count of bases not matched to a gene: 18. CDR1 and CDR2 from the germline V gene are SGHTA and FQGNSA. The CDR3 length is 18 residues. Variable domain in full (rest from reference TRBV7-2 and TRBJ2-1): GAGVSQSPSNKVTEKGKDVELRCDPISGHTALYWYRQSLGQGLEFLIYFQGNSAPDKSGLPSDRFSAERTGGSVSTLTIQRTQQEDSAVYLCASSPGSLLAKGNNEQFFGPGTRLTVL.

The genes are TRBV5-4 and TRBJ2-1; TRBD1 aligns across 7 bases. Germline CDR1 is SGHNT and CDR2 is YYREEE (reference sequence). Unmatched junction bases numbered 4, after V lost 4 bases and J lost 0 bases. The CDR3 extends over 15 amino acids. The CDR3 sequence is CASSEGQISYNEQFF. The CDR3 DNA reads as TGTGCCAGCAGCGAGGGACAGATCTCCTACAATGAGCAGTTCTTC.

The chain links TRBV11-2 to TRBJ1-5, with a weak D call TRBD1 (6 bases). Germline V gene data show CDR1 as SGHAT and CDR2 as FQNNGV. The V end lost 5 bases, the J end lost 0 bases, and 17 bases lay between the germline ends. This CDR3 has 17 amino acids. CDR3 nucleotide sequence: TGTGCCAGCAGCAGAACTACGGACAGATATAGCAATCAGCCCCAGCATTTT. This codes for CASSRTTDRYSNQPQHF.

The CDR3 loop reads CASSFVRVAGELFF. The CDR3, as DNA: TGTGCCAGCAGCTTTGTCCGGGTAGCCGGGGAGCTGTTTTTT. J is TRBJ2-2 and V is TRBV7-3, with D uncertain. The CDR3 runs to 14 residues. The V gene's germline CDR1 is SGHTA and CDR2 FQGTGA. Trimming pared 3 bases from V and 6 bases from J, leaving 11 bases between.

CDR3 amino acids: CAWRGGEPTGELFF. CDR3 coding DNA: TGTGCCTGGAGAGGGGGGGAACCCACCGGGGAGCTGTTTTTT. The chain employs TRBV30 and TRBJ2-2; TRBD2 might be the D (7 bases). V gave up 3 bases and J gave up 4 bases, with 12 bases separating them. This CDR3 contains 14 residues. CDR1 is GTSNPN, CDR2 SVGIG, per germline (reference sequence).

CDR3 nucleotide sequence: TGCGCCAGCAGCCAAGATTGGGGAGTCCAAGAGACCCAGTACTTC. It yields the protein CASSQDWGVQETQYF. V usage is TRBV4-3 and J usage is TRBJ2-5, with D possibly being TRBD2 (5 bases). The CDR3 extends over 15 amino acids. CDR1 is LGHNA and CDR2 is YSLEER in the germline V gene. V lost 0 bases and J lost 1, with 9 bases in between.

The chain joins TRBV29-1 to TRBJ2-7; D is undetermined. Trimming left V 4 bases short and J 3 bases short, with 10 bases between. Germline loops: CDR1 SQVTM, CDR2 ANQGSEA. This CDR3 comprises 12 residues. The CDR3 DNA is TGCAGCGTTGGTCTCACGGGCTACGAGCAGTACTTC. This gives the protein CSVGLTGYEQYF.

The V call is TRBV18, the J call TRBJ1-1; 10 nucleotides line up with TRBD1. CDR3 length: 16 residues. Trimming at V came to 6 bases and at J to 5 bases, leaving 12 bases not matched to a gene. Per germline, CDR1 KGHSH and CDR2 LQKENI. The CDR3 DNA reads as TGTGCCAGCTCCCCTCCCGGGACAGGGGTCGGGACTGAAGCTTTCTTT. This gives the protein CASSPPGTGVGTEAFF.

In this sample, this clone turned up many times. DNA of the CDR3: TGTGCCAGTAGTAAAACGACAGGGAACACTGAAGCTTTCTTT. Protein: CASSKTTGNTEAFF. This chain links TRBV19 with TRBJ1-1; perhaps TRBD1 as D (6 bases). This CDR3 spans 14 amino acids. V lost 4 bases and J lost 1, with 10 bases in between. The germline V gene encodes CDR1 LNHDA and CDR2 SQIVND (reference sequence). The whole variable domain, filled in from reference TRBV19 and TRBJ1-1, reads DGGITQSPKYLFRKEGQNVTLSCEQNLNHDAMYWYRQDPGQGLRLIYYSQIVNDFQKGDIAEGYSVSREKKESFPLTVTSAQKNPTAFYLCASSKTTGNTEAFFGQGTRLTVV.